Detailed here is one T cell receptor (beta chain). The method was immunoSEQ multiplex PCR; TCRdb's version includes in-frame clones alone and lacks a portion of them. The sample consists of fewer than 150,000 clones, roughly 84% of them appearing once. V was shortened by 8 bases and J by 4 bases, with 20 bases between the two germline ends. Germline lookup yields CDR1 SNHLY and CDR2 FYNNEI. The CDR3 covers 15 residues. This record comes from a study of T cell responses to AZD1222 COVID-19 vaccine. This sequence originates from an adult in good health. The V call is TRBV2, the J call TRBJ1-2; tentatively, D is TRBD1 (5 bases). The specimen was peripheral blood, collected on day 0 of AZD1222 vaccination. The CDR3 loop reads CASSSRWGDPYGYTF. For the CDR3, the DNA is TGTGCCAGCTCAAGCCGATGGGGGGACCCCTATGGCTACACCTTC.